This T cell receptor beta chain was observed in a study of chemoradiotherapy in HPV16-positive cancers. V lost 6 bases and J lost 7; bases outside the gene matches: 5. Germline V lookup: CDR1 DFQATT, CDR2 SNEGSKA (reference sequence). CDR3 length: 11 amino acids. Assay used: immunoSEQ multiplex PCR; TCRdb lists only in-frame clones, some missing. The sample has about 31,000 clones, 84% seen once; the top ten hold roughly 5.5%. The rearrangement uses TRBV20-1 and TRBJ1-1; TRBD1 agrees at 7 bases. The receptor was isolated from a human donor with HPV-associated anogenital cancer. Sequenced here: blood, sampled from a patient who underwent chemoradiotherapy. CDR3 sequence reads: CSAHQGDEAFF. The DNA of the CDR3 is TGCAGTGCGCACCAGGGGGATGAAGCTTTCTTT.